This TCR beta chain stems from a study of T cells in Graves' hyperthyroidism and ophthalmopathy. Study-level points and caveats: By a 13 V-J model, ophthalmopathy was set apart from stable hyperthyroidism.

Amplification targeted TCR beta CDR3 regions from RNA transcripts. The HTBI primer set was used in a first-round RT-PCR of the TCR CDR3. TCRdb ran MiXCR on the multiplex PCR reads and lists one entry per CDR3 protein. The sample consists of hundreds of thousands of distinct CDR3 sequences, 16% of them appearing once. Deletions cut 0 bases from V and 2 bases from J, with 16 bases between. Germline loops: CDR1 DFQATT, CDR2 SNEGSKA (reference sequence). The CDR3 sequence is 16 residues long. Concerning this clonotype: Its antigen is unidentified.

The sample was blood. The chain carries TRBV20-1 and TRBJ2-5; tentative D call: TRBD2 (5 bases). The TCR sequence derives from a woman aged 30 to 39 with Graves' hyperthyroidism. CDR3 loop: CSARDVTRARQETQYF. For the CDR3, the DNA is TGCAGTGCTAGAGATGTAACGAGGGCCCGTCAAGAGACCCAGTACTTC.